This is a list of T cell receptor beta chains from one sample in a study of T cells in Graves' hyperthyroidism and ophthalmopathy. TCRdb used MiXCR to reprocess the multiplex PCR reads, holding one entry per CDR3 protein. The table shows more than 650,000 distinct CDR3 sequences, with approximately 15% occurring only once. The material sequenced was blood. Receptor source: a woman in her late teens or twenties with Graves' hyperthyroidism. The CDR3 runs from the conserved cysteine through the conserved F or W.

V gene	J gene	CDR3 length	CDR3 protein
TRBV2	TRBJ2-3	14	CASGEGGSTDTQYF
TRBV20-1	.	16	CSARERLAGVYNEQYF
TRBV19	TRBJ2-3	17	CASSTPGTSGTTDTQYF
TRBV6-2/TRBV6-3	TRBJ2-1	13	CASRPDGHNEQFF
TRBV6-5	TRBJ2-3	15	CASSYLAGRSDTQYF
TRBV9	TRBJ2-7	15	CASSVGTGASYEQYF
TRBV7-3	TRBJ2-1	17	CASSLTLGSGSYNEQFF
TRBV6-1	TRBJ1-2	18	CASSRSAPNIHGVHGYTF
TRBV19	TRBJ1-1	13	CASSISPAAQAFF
TRBV6-2/TRBV6-3	TRBJ2-3	12	CASSYSRGAQYF
TRBV15	TRBJ2-1	16	CATSRDLGTDYNEQFF
TRBV28	TRBJ2-7	11	CASGAMDEQYF
TRBV28	TRBJ2-7	12	CASRSIAYEQYF
TRBV20-1	TRBJ1-3	18	CSARVPKGGLSSGNTIYF
TRBV19	TRBJ2-7	17	CASSWTGGLAGTYEQYF
TRBV28	TRBJ2-5	18	CASRAGGLLGGYQETQYF
TRBV20-1	TRBJ1-1	16	CSVIGISPGANTEAFF
TRBV10-3	TRBJ2-3	12	CAISQLTDTQYF
TRBV12-3/TRBV12-4	TRBJ1-1	14	CASSLGRVGTEAFF
TRBV19	TRBJ1-1	15	CASTLMGPGIHEAFF
TRBV19	TRBJ2-3	15	CASSTPGQRTDTQYF
TRBV20-1	TRBJ2-1	13	CSASWQRGDEQFF
TRBV11-2	TRBJ2-7	18	CASSGQRLAGGPGWEQYF
TRBV28	TRBJ1-5	15	CASSLQVGLNQPQHF
TRBV4-1	TRBJ1-2	14	CASSHTGSRDGYTF
TRBV2	TRBJ1-5	17	CASSGDMALPGNQPQHF
TRBV3-1	TRBJ2-1	16	CASSRQALRYGNEQFF
TRBV6-2/TRBV6-3	TRBJ2-1	13	CASSTGEYNEQFF
TRBV28	TRBJ2-1	20	CASSFRASVLSGSSYNEQFF
TRBV29-1	TRBJ2-7	15	CSVQRWDRGTYEQYF
TRBV18	TRBJ2-1	14	CASSPFTGGNEQFF
TRBV4-1	TRBJ1-1	15	CASSQDHGGDTEAFF
TRBV20-1	TRBJ2-2	16	CSARELGQIATGELFF
TRBV7-9	TRBJ2-3	15	CASSPGQGARDTQYF
TRBV7-9	TRBJ2-7	15	CASSPAPGASYEQYF